The entry below gives a single T cell receptor beta chain sequence along with its context. Antigen unknown. TCRdb passed the reads through MiXCR, listing each CDR3 protein once. This table has roughly 500,000 distinct CDR3 sequences, 30% to 35% appearing once. The data stem from a study of T cell repertoires in cytomegalovirus infection. Turning to the study itself: Alongside well-studied HLA-B-restricted CMV epitopes, recently identified HLA-C-restricted CMV epitopes were also used. Public TCR beta signatures indicated both CMV infection and matching HLA type. Whole-study findings and limits: CMV carriers with the relevant HLA were identified by cumulative public TCR beta family frequency. Dominating the ex vivo response were TCR beta clonotypes that were CMV-specific and HLA-C-restricted.

This CDR3 has 14 residues. Germline V gene data show CDR1 as WSHSY and CDR2 as SAAADI. V lost 1 base to trimming and J lost 3 bases, with 8 bases between them. Source: cultured PBMCs, taken from culture after CMV antigen stimulation. The source is a human donor in good health (CMV status not recorded). Some clones in this sample may be carry-over from other donors' samples. This chain connects TRBV10-2 to TRBJ2-3; D is unclear. The CDR3 here is CASSECRCTDTQYF. CDR3 nucleotides: TGCGCCAGCAGTGAGTGCAGGTGTACAGATACGCAGTATTTT.